What follows are 2 T cell receptor beta chains derived from one specimen sequenced in a study of cytomegalovirus exposure and HLA in healthy donors. The PCR employed 60 Vbeta primers together with 13 Jbeta primers. Clones were sequenced by immunoSEQ multiplex PCR, and TCRdb holds only the in-frame ones, with some missing. The data hold roughly 92,000 clones, with 80% to 85% observed a single time. Material: PBMCs. These receptors were collected from a woman in her 70s in good health and CMV-seropositive.

This sequence joins TRBV4-1 and TRBJ2-1; 9 bases align to TRBD1. CDR3 size: 13 residues. With V trimmed by 4 bases and J by 7 bases, 2 bases remained unmatched. Germline CDR1 reads MGHRA; CDR2 reads YSYEKL. The CDR3 protein is CASSRQGENEQFF. The CDR3 nucleotides are TGCGCCAGCAGCCGACAGGGGGAGAATGAGCAGTTCTTC.

This clone showed up just once. The CDR3 sequence: CASSSILRSTDTQYF. CDR3 bases: TGTGCCAGCAGTTCTATCCTCCGAAGCACAGATACGCAGTATTTT. The rearrangement links TRBV28 to TRBJ2-3; D uncertain. V lost 4 bases to trimming and J lost 0 bases, with 11 bases between them. The CDR3 consists of 15 residues. The V gene's germline CDR1 is MDHEN and CDR2 SYDVKM. Based on the CDR3 plus reference TRBV28 and TRBJ2-3, the full variable domain is DVKVTQSSRYLVKRTGEKVFLECVQDMDHENMFWYRQDPGLGLRLIYFSYDVKMKEKGDIPEGYSVSREKKERFSLILESASTNQTSMYLCASSSILRSTDTQYFGPGTRLTVL.